A single sample is the source of the 30 T cell receptor delta chains below, sequenced in a study of gamma-delta T cells after stem cell transplantation. TCRdb reanalysed the RT-PCR reads with CATT. The sample records 11,000 or so delta-chain clones, approximately 37% being singletons. The sequencing input was gamma-delta T cells. All receptors come from a human donor. It is not recorded whose cells these are; they may come from a transplant donor.

The V gene is TRDV1, the J gene TRDJ1, with TRDD3 matching over 11 bases. This CDR3 is 19 amino acids long. The V segment lost 1 base and the J segment 7 bases; nucleotides outside the gene matches: 17. CDR1 and CDR2 (germline): TSWWSYY, QGS. CDR3 residues: CALGEPPFLSYWGIAKLIF. The CDR3 DNA reads as TGTGCTCTTGGGGAACCACCCTTCCTCTCGTACTGGGGGATAGCTAAACTCATCTTT.

Points on this clone: This sample includes further DNA sequences coding for the same CDR3. The V and J genes are TRDV3 and TRDJ1; D gene ambiguous. In germline, CDR1 is TVYSNPD, CDR2 GDNSRS (reference sequence). The V and J ends lost 4 bases and 3 bases respectively, with 15 bases between them. The CDR3 is 13 residues long. Here the CDR3 DNA reads TGTGCCTCCCTCTTCTACGCGGCCGATAAACTCATCTTT. Its translation: CASLFYAADKLIF.

In this sample, this clone turned up a few times. The rearrangement uses TRDV1 and TRDJ1; 9 bases agree with TRDD3. The CDR3 is 19 amino acids. V was clipped by 4 bases and J by 3 bases; unmatched bases: 18. Looked up from germline, CDR1 is TSWWSYY and CDR2 is QGS. CDR3 DNA sequence: TGTGCTCTTGGGGGGGGATACGTGAAGGGATATAAATTCCCCGATAAACTCATCTTT. Residues: CALGGGYVKGYKFPDKLIF.

This clone has just a few counts. V and J are TRDV1 and TRDJ1; 10 bases align to TRDD3. Losses at the gene ends were 3 bases for V and 2 bases for J; bases not matched to a gene: 30. The CDR3 covers 24 residues. Germline CDR1 and CDR2: TSWWSYY and QGS. The CDR3 protein is CALGEPIPTVSGGYGAGMTDKLIF. CDR3 sequence (DNA): TGTGCTCTTGGGGAGCCCATCCCTACGGTATCTGGGGGATATGGGGCTGGGATGACCGATAAACTCATCTTT.

Only a few counts were recorded for this clone. The rearrangement joins TRDV2 to TRDJ3; 13 nucleotides align to TRDD3. The trim removed 3 bases at V and 0 bases at J, leaving 7 bases unmatched. Germline CDR1 is GEAIGNYY and CDR2 is EKD. The CDR3 spans 20 residues. The CDR3 here is CACDDYWGIRSSWDTRQMFF. The CDR3 bases are TGTGCCTGTGACGACTACTGGGGGATACGGAGCTCCTGGGACACCCGACAGATGTTTTTC.

The V call is TRDV1, the J call TRDJ1; TRDD3 agrees at 7 bases. With 3 bases clipped from V and 7 bases from J, the junction kept 11 bases outside the gene matches. Germline CDR1 and CDR2: TSWWSYY and QGS. The CDR3 runs to 15 residues. The CDR3 spells CALGDDGGCVVKLIF. CDR3 nucleotide sequence: TGTGCTCTTGGGGACGACGGGGGATGTGTTGTTAAACTCATCTTT.

The gene calls are TRDV1 and TRDJ1; a weak D match, TRDD3 (5 bases). Germline V gene lookup returns CDR1 TSWWSYY and CDR2 QGS. The CDR3 consists of 17 residues. Trimming took 5 bases from V and 4 from J, leaving 23 bases between them. The CDR3 DNA follows: TGTGCTCTTGGGCCAACCGATTCCCTCGCCCTGGGCGATAAACTCATCTTT. This codes for CALGPTDSLALGDKLIF.

This clone was counted only a few times. This chain connects TRDV2 to TRDJ3, with TRDD3 as a possible D gene (5 bases). Germline V gives CDR1 GEAIGNYY, CDR2 EKD. CDR3 length: 18 amino acids. Between the trimmed V and J ends, which lost 0 bases and 0 bases, there was a span of 11 bases. The CDR3 spells CACDTWGPSSWDTRQMFF. CDR3 nucleotide sequence: TGTGCCTGTGACACCTGGGGCCCTAGCTCCTGGGACACCCGACAGATGTTTTTC.

This clone appeared a few times. The CDR3 sequence is CALGELPFIRPDKLIF. The DNA for the CDR3 is TGTGCTCTTGGGGAACTTCCTTTTATACGCCCCGATAAACTCATCTTT. The chain joins TRDV1 to TRDJ1; D is perhaps TRDD3 (5 bases). Germline CDR1 TSWWSYY, CDR2 QGS. V dropped 0 bases and J dropped 3 bases, with 14 bases sitting between them. The CDR3 loop spans 16 amino acids.

This clone was seen a handful of times. This specimen includes other DNA sequences encoding the same CDR3. The gene calls are TRDV2 and TRDJ1, with 12 nucleotides matching TRDD3. This CDR3 contains 17 residues. CDR1 is GEAIGNYY, CDR2 EKD, per germline. V lost 4 bases to trimming and J lost 1 base; unmatched junction nucleotides: 9. The CDR3 DNA follows: TGTGCCTGTGATCGGTACTGGGGGATACCCAGCACCGATAAACTCATCTTT. Translating gives CACDRYWGIPSTDKLIF.

The chain carries TRDV2 and TRDJ1; 9 bases are shared with TRDD3. Germline CDR1 is GEAIGNYY and CDR2 is EKD. V dropped 4 bases and J dropped 1; count of bases not matched to a gene: 12. The CDR3 covers 17 residues. The CDR3 coding sequence is TGTGCCTGTGATAGGTACTGGGGGAGACCCAGCACCGATAAACTCATCTTT. This codes for CACDRYWGRPSTDKLIF.

This clone was seen a few times. The CDR3, as DNA: TGTGCTCTTGGGGAACTTGGACGTGGAGGGGGATACTTGTACACCGATAAACTCATCTTT. It encodes CALGELGRGGGYLYTDKLIF. The chain is built from TRDV1 and TRDJ1; 9 bases align to TRDD3. The CDR3 has 20 residues. Trimming at V came to 0 bases and at J to 0 bases, leaving 14 bases not matched to a gene. The germline CDR1 and CDR2 sequences are TSWWSYY and QGS.

This clone has more than one count but fewer than ten. The rearrangement links TRDV3 to TRDJ1; 9 nucleotides match TRDD3. This CDR3 has 19 residues. Germline CDR1 TVYSNPD, CDR2 GDNSRS (reference sequence). Trimming at V came to 5 bases and at J to 1 base, leaving 23 bases not matched to a gene. CDR3: CALPPLLGNWGTCTDKLIF. The CDR3 DNA is TGTGCCCTACCTCCTCTACTCGGAAACTGGGGGACCTGCACCGATAAACTCATCTTT.

The chain is built from TRDV1 and TRDJ1, with 8 bases aligning to TRDD3. The germline V gene encodes CDR1 TSWWSYY and CDR2 QGS. The trim removed 1 base at V and 9 bases at J, leaving 19 bases unmatched. CDR3 size: 18 residues. Here the CDR3 reads CALGERAGGITTRGELIF. Here the CDR3 DNA reads TGTGCTCTTGGGGAACGGGCCGGGGGGATAACAACCCGTGGGGAACTCATCTTT.

In its sample, this clone ranks as medium-sized. This CDR3 is CACDTHGGFSWDTRQMFF. For the CDR3, the DNA is TGTGCCTGTGACACACACGGGGGCTTCTCCTGGGACACCCGACAGATGTTTTTC. V is TRDV2 and J is TRDJ3; possibly TRDD3 for D (5 bases). With 1 base removed from V and 0 bases from J, the gap between germline ends came to 12 bases. The CDR3 sequence is 18 residues long. Per the germline V gene, CDR1 is GEAIGNYY and CDR2 is EKD.

This clone was seen only a few times. The CDR3 protein is CALGELMLRGGYAVPPEAYTDKLIF. The CDR3 region has the DNA TGTGCTCTTGGGGAACTTATGCTTCGCGGGGGATACGCGGTTCCCCCGGAGGCCTACACCGATAAACTCATCTTT. The chain joins TRDV1 to TRDJ1; 10 bases agree with TRDD3. The CDR3 is 25 amino acids. Germline CDR1 reads TSWWSYY; CDR2 reads QGS. With V trimmed by 0 bases and J by 0 bases, 28 bases remained unmatched.

This chain uses TRDV3 with TRDJ1; 10 bases align to TRDD3. The V segment lost 0 bases and the J segment 10 bases; nucleotides outside the gene matches: 20. The CDR3 runs to 17 residues. Per the germline V gene, CDR1 is TVYSNPD and CDR2 is GDNSRS (reference sequence). The CDR3 spells CAFRVWFRGGYAEPLIF. CDR3 nucleotides: TGTGCCTTTAGGGTATGGTTCCGAGGGGGATACGCAGAACCACTCATCTTT.

In this sample, this clone turned up a few times. The gene calls are TRDV1 and TRDJ1; the match to TRDD3 covers 10 bases. This CDR3 spans 25 amino acids. Germline lookup yields CDR1 TSWWSYY and CDR2 QGS. J gave up 0 bases and V 0 bases, and 28 bases lay outside the gene matches. The CDR3 sequence is CALGELTYQAFLKLLGDRNTDKLIF. The CDR3 coding sequence is TGTGCTCTTGGGGAACTCACATACCAGGCGTTCCTAAAGTTACTGGGGGATCGGAACACCGATAAACTCATCTTT.

This chain uses TRDV1 with TRDJ1, with 10 nucleotides matching TRDD3. The CDR3 loop spans 20 amino acids. V was pared by 5 bases and J by 0 bases, with 18 bases of the junction left unmatched. The germline V gene has CDR1 TSWWSYY and CDR2 QGS. The CDR3 nucleotides read TGTGCTCTTGGGACAGGGGGGAGTACTGGGGGATGGCTGTACACCGATAAACTCATCTTT. Protein product: CALGTGGSTGGWLYTDKLIF.

V and J are TRDV1 and TRDJ3; 12 nucleotides line up with TRDD3. Germline-derived CDR1 and CDR2 are TSWWSYY and QGS. The CDR3 totals 25 residues. V gave up 1 base and J gave up 3 bases; unmatched junction bases: 22. CDR3 nucleotide sequence: TGTGCTCTTGGGGAACGACCCTCGGGACCTCGGACTTACTGGGGGATACACTGGGACACCCGACAGATGTTTTTC. Protein: CALGERPSGPRTYWGIHWDTRQMFF.

Of note for this clone: Other DNA sequences of this sample code for an identical CDR3. The chain employs TRDV1 and TRDJ1, with D tentatively TRDD3 (9 bases). Trimming cost V 1 base and J 8 bases, with 38 bases left between them. This CDR3 is 22 amino acids long. From germline, CDR1 is TSWWSYY and CDR2 QGS. In DNA form, the CDR3 reads TGTGCTCTTGGGGAACGGTTTAGTCTCCGACTTCCTACCTGGGGGATTAGGGGAAAACTCATCTTT. Protein sequence: CALGERFSLRLPTWGIRGKLIF.

This clone was observed a handful of times. This chain uses TRDV3 with TRDJ1; 8 nucleotides match TRDD3. This CDR3 contains 21 residues. Germline V gene sequence: CDR1 TVYSNPD, CDR2 GDNSRS (reference sequence). The trim removed 4 bases at V and 1 base at J, leaving 29 bases unmatched. Here the CDR3 DNA reads TGTGCCTCTCGGTGGGATAGGAATGGGGACTGGGGGCTCGCGGTCACCGATAAACTCATCTTT. The encoded protein is CASRWDRNGDWGLAVTDKLIF.

As concerns this clone: This sample includes further DNA sequences coding for the same CDR3. The chain has TRDV1 and TRDJ1, with 7 bases aligning to TRDD3. The CDR3 extends over 23 amino acids. Trimming took 1 base from V and 1 from J; bases not matched to a gene: 27. CDR1 and CDR2 from the germline V gene are TSWWSYY and QGS. CDR3 in DNA: TGTGCTCTTGGGGAACCCCTACGGGGGGTACTAGGGATACTCCGCGGAGGCACCGATAAACTCATCTTT. Its translation: CALGEPLRGVLGILRGGTDKLIF.

This clone was observed a handful of times. The rearrangement uses TRDV1 and TRDJ1, with D perhaps matching TRDD3 (8 bases). The germline V gene encodes CDR1 TSWWSYY and CDR2 QGS. The V end lost 3 bases, the J end lost 3 bases, and 32 bases lay between the germline ends. The length of the CDR3 is 21 residues. The CDR3 sequence: CALGEGGSYGGGCSPPDKLIF. The DNA for the CDR3 is TGTGCTCTTGGGGAGGGGGGTTCCTACGGTGGGGGATGCTCGCCGCCCGATAAACTCATCTTT.

The chain recombines TRDV3 with TRDJ1, with 8 bases aligning to TRDD3. The trim removed 2 bases at V and 0 bases at J, leaving 17 bases unmatched. CDR1 is TVYSNPD, CDR2 GDNSRS, per germline (reference sequence). The CDR3 is 18 amino acids. For the CDR3, the DNA is TGTGCCTTTTCTCTTTTCCGAAGCATACTGGGGGACACCGATAAACTCATCTTT. It yields the protein CAFSLFRSILGDTDKLIF. Looking up the rest from reference TRDV3 and TRDJ1 gives the full variable domain: CDKVTQSSPDQTVASGSEVVLLCTYDTVYSNPDLFWYRIRPDYSFQFVFYGDNSRSEGADFTQGRFSVKHILTQKAFHLVISPVRTEDSATYYCAFSLFRSILGDTDKLIFGKGTRVTVEP.

On this clone: Other DNA sequences in the same sample also yield this CDR3. V is TRDV2 and J is TRDJ3; 10 bases match TRDD3. The CDR3 loop spans 21 amino acids. J gave up 4 bases and V 3 bases, and 17 bases lay outside the gene matches. Per germline, CDR1 GEAIGNYY and CDR2 EKD. CDR3 amino acids: CACDLPLTGGFRIWDTRQMFF. The CDR3, as DNA: TGTGCCTGTGACCTCCCTTTGACTGGGGGATTCCGAATATGGGACACCCGACAGATGTTTTTC.

The J gene is TRDJ1, the V gene TRDV1; 8 positions match TRDD3. Per germline, CDR1 TSWWSYY and CDR2 QGS. There are 22 residues in the CDR3. The ends lost 2 bases at V and 0 bases at J; junction bases unmatched: 23. In nucleotides, the CDR3 is TGTGCTCTTGGGGAAGCCCCATCTACGTACTGGGGGGCGCGAACGTACACCGATAAACTCATCTTT. It translates to CALGEAPSTYWGARTYTDKLIF.

By share of the sample, this clone is medium-sized. The CDR3 sequence is CACDTWGMSSWDTRQMFF. In nucleotides, the CDR3 is TGTGCCTGTGACACCTGGGGGATGAGCTCCTGGGACACCCGACAGATGTTTTTC. J is TRDJ3 and V is TRDV2; 8 nucleotides agree with TRDD3. Germline values: CDR1 GEAIGNYY, CDR2 EKD. Trimming removed 0 bases from V and 0 bases from J; junction bases left unmatched: 3. CDR3 length: 18 amino acids.

The V and J genes are TRDV2 and TRDJ1; 11 bases map to TRDD3. Germline V gene lookup returns CDR1 GEAIGNYY and CDR2 EKD. V lost 4 bases, J lost 2 bases, and 23 bases stayed unmatched. The CDR3 has 21 residues. CDR3 loop: CACEPRPPALYWGIGTDKLIF. For the CDR3, the DNA is TGTGCCTGTGAACCTCGGCCTCCCGCCCTGTACTGGGGGATAGGGACCGATAAACTCATCTTT.

This clone appeared a few times. The genes are TRDV1 and TRDJ2; a possible D gene is TRDD3 (6 bases). The CDR3 totals 19 residues. Trimming left V 0 bases short and J 4 bases short, with 21 bases between. Germline V gene lookup returns CDR1 TSWWSYY and CDR2 QGS. DNA for the CDR3: TGTGCTCTTGGGGAACTAATCCTCCCCTTCTGGGGAGGGACAGCACAACTCTTCTTT. Encoded protein: CALGELILPFWGGTAQLFF.